Reported below is one T cell receptor (beta chain). Its target is not known. Each patient came to thyroid surgery without any prior treatment (of any kind). Between the trimmed V and J ends, which lost 3 bases and 13 bases, there was a span of 22 bases. This CDR3 has 15 residues. This sample stems from a study of metastatic and nonmetastatic thyroid tumors. As for the study in general: Repertoires from blood and tumor or nodule tissue of malignant and benign thyroid patients were compared.

Authors' methods: Clinicopathological groups of papillary thyroid cancer showed CDR3 differences that were used to build a distant-metastasis classifier. Via MiXCR, TCRdb re-called the PCR reads. TCRdb, not the authors, supplied the V and J calls. The sample comprises more than 20,000 clones, about 17% of which are singletons, and more than 2.5% rests with the top ten. The study, taken as a whole, reports: Across blood and tumor, TCR beta diversity in malignant thyroid tumors was reportedly significantly higher than in benign nodules.

The TCR originated in a male donor with papillary thyroid cancer or a benign thyroid nodule (not recorded which). Some clones in this sample may be carry-over from other donors' samples. Material for sequencing was adjacent normal tissue. The chain couples TRBV12-3 or TRBV12-4 to TRBJ2-1, with D possibly matching TRBD2 (7 bases). The CDR3 DNA follows: TGTGCCAGCAGTTTGGGGGGGGGCGCAGACGATTATCAGTTCTTC. It translates to CASSLGGGADDYQFF.